The entry that follows covers one T cell receptor beta chain sequence. From blood CD8+ and CD4+ T cells, TCR beta sequences were generated. The multiple sclerosis controls were treatment-naive patients with relapsing-remitting disease that was stable or active. Through negative isolation, CD4+ and CD8+ T cells were obtained, while TEMRA cells were enriched using FACS. The data were obtained in a study of CD8 T cells in Susac syndrome. Random hexamers were used to reverse transcribe 0.5 to 1 ug of RNA. TCRdb fed the immunoSEQ multiplex PCR reads into MiXCR, producing one record per CDR3 protein. Of roughly 150,000 distinct CDR3 sequences detected, just under 95% appear once; the ten largest clones hold about 0.21%. Trimming left V 7 bases short and J 0 bases short, with 10 bases between. Germline assignment: CDR1 DFQATT and CDR2 SNEGSKA (reference sequence). The CDR3 spans 12 residues.

The sequence derives from a human donor with multiple sclerosis. Sequenced input: CD8+ T cells from PBMCs. The rearrangement links TRBV20-1 to TRBJ2-7; no reliable D call. CDR3 sequence reads: CSGSKGSYEQYF. In nucleotides, the CDR3 is TGCAGTGGCTCAAAAGGCTCCTACGAGCAGTACTTC.